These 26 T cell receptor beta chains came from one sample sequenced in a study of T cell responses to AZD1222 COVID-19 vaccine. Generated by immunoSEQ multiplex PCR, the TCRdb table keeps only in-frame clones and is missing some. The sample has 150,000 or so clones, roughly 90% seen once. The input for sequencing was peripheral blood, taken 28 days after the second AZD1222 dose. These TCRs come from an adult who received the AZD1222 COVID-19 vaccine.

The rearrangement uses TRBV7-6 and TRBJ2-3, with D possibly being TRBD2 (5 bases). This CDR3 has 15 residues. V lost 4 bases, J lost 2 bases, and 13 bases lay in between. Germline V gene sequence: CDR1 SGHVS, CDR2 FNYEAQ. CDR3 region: CASSSLDIHTDTQYF. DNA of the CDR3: TGTGCCAGCAGCTCACTAGATATCCACACAGATACGCAGTATTTT.

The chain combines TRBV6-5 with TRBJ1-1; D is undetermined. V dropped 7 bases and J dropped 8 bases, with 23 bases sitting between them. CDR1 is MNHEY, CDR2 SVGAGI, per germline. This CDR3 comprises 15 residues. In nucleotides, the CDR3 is TGTGCCAGCACCTCTTCGGGTTTTTTTCGGCAGGAAGCTTTCTTT. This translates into CASTSSGFFRQEAFF.

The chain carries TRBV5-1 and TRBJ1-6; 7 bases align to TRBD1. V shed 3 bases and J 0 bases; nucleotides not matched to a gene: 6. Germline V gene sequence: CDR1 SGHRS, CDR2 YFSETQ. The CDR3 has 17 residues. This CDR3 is CASSSRPGGSYNSPLHF. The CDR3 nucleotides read TGCGCCAGCAGCTCCCGTCCAGGGGGCTCCTATAATTCACCCCTCCACTTT. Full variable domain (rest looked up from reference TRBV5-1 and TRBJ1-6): KAGVTQTPRYLIKTRGQQVTLSCSPISGHRSVSWYQQTPGQGLQFLFEYFSETQRNKGNFPGRFSGRQFSNSRSEMNVSTLELGDSALYLCASSSRPGGSYNSPLHFGNGTRLTVT.

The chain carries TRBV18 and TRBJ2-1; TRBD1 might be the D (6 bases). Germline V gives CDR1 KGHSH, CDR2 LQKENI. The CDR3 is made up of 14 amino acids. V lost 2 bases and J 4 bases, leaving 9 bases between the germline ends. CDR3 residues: CASSPGQIYNEQFF. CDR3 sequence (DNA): TGTGCCAGCTCACCAGGACAGATTTACAATGAGCAGTTCTTC.

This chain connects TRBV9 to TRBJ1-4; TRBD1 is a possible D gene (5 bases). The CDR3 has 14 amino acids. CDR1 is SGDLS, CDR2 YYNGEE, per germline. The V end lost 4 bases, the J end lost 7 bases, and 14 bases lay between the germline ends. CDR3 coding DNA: TGTGCCAGCAGCCCCAGGGATAGCGGTGAAAAACTGTTTTTT. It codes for CASSPRDSGEKLFF.

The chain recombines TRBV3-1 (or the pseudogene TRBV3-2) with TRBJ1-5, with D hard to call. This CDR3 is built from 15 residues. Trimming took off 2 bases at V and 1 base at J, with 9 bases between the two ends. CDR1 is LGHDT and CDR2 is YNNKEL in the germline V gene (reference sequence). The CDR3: CASSQSLISNQPQHF. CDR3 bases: TGTGCCAGCAGCCAATCCCTTATAAGCAATCAGCCCCAGCATTTT.

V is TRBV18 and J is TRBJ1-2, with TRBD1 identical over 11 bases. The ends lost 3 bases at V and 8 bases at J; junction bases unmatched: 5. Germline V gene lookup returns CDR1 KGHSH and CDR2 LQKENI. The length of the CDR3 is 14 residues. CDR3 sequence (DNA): TGTGCCAGCTCACCGGCCGGGACAGGGGGAGGCTACACCTTC. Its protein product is CASSPAGTGGGYTF. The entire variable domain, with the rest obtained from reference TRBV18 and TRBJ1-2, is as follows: NAGVMQNPRHLVRRRGQEARLRCSPMKGHSHVYWYRQLPEEGLKFMVYLQKENIIDESGMPKERFSAEFPKEGPSILRIQQVVRGDSAAYFCASSPAGTGGGYTFGSGTRLTVV.

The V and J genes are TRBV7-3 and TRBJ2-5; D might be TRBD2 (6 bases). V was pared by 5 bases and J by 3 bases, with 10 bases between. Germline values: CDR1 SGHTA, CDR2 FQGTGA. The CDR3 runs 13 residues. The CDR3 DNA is TGTGCCAGCAGCCCCGGGACTGAAGAGACCCAGTACTTC. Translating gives CASSPGTEETQYF.

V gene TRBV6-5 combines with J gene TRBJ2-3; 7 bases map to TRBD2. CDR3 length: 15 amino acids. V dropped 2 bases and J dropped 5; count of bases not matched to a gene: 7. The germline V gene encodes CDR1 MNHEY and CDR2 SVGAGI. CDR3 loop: CASSYRAGAGDTQYF. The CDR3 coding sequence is TGTGCCAGCAGTTACAGGGCGGGAGCCGGAGATACGCAGTATTTT.

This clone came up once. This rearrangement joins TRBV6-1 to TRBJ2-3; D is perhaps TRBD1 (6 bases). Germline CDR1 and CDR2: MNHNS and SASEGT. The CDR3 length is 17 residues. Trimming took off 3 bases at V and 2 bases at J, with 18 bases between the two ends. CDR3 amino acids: CASSEYLGLGATDTQYF. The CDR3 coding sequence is TGTGCCAGCAGTGAGTACCTAGGGCTGGGGGCCACAGATACGCAGTATTTT.

The CDR3 loop is CASSIGTGSYEQYF. CDR3 sequence (DNA): TGTGCCAGTAGTATCGGGACAGGGAGCTACGAGCAGTACTTC. This chain links TRBV19 with TRBJ2-7; TRBD1 matches at 9 bases. CDR1 LNHDA and CDR2 SQIVND come from the germline V gene (reference sequence). After removal of 3 bases from V and 3 bases from J, the junction contained 3 bases not matched to a gene. The CDR3 loop spans 14 amino acids. Looking up the rest from reference TRBV19 and TRBJ2-7 gives the full variable domain: DGGITQSPKYLFRKEGQNVTLSCEQNLNHDAMYWYRQDPGQGLRLIYYSQIVNDFQKGDIAEGYSVSREKKESFPLTVTSAQKNPTAFYLCASSIGTGSYEQYFGPGTRLTVT.

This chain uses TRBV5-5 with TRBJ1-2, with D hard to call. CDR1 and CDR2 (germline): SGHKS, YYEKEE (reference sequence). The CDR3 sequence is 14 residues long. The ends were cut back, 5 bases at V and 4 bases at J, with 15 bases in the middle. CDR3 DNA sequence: TGTGCCAGCAGGGTGGTCGGGGTGGGCTATGGCTACACCTTC. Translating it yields CASRVVGVGYGYTF. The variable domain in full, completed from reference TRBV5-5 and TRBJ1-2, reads DAGVTQSPTHLIKTRGQQVTLRCSPISGHKSVSWYQQVLGQGPQFIFQYYEKEERGRGNFPDRFSARQFPNYSSELNVNALLLGDSALYLCASRVVGVGYGYTFGSGTRLTVV.

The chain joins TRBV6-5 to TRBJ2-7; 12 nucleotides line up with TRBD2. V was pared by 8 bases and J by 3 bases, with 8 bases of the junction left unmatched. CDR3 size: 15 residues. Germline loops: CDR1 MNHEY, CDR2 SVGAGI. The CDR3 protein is CASLRRLAGDYEQYF. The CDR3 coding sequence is TGTGCCAGCCTTAGGAGACTAGCGGGAGACTACGAGCAGTACTTC.

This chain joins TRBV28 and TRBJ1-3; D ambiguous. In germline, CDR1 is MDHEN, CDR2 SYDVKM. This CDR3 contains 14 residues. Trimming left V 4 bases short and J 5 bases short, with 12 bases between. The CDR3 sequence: CASSSAGSRNTIYF. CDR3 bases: TGTGCCAGCAGTTCCGCGGGGTCTAGAAACACCATATATTTT.

CDR3 in amino acids: CASMDRVYEQYF. CDR3 nucleotides: TGTGCCAGCATGGACAGAGTCTACGAGCAGTACTTC. The chain uses TRBV27 and TRBJ2-7; TRBD1 might be the D (6 bases). Trimming cost V 7 bases and J 3 bases, with 10 bases left between them. CDR3 length: 12 amino acids. Per germline, CDR1 MNHEY and CDR2 SMNVEV (reference sequence).

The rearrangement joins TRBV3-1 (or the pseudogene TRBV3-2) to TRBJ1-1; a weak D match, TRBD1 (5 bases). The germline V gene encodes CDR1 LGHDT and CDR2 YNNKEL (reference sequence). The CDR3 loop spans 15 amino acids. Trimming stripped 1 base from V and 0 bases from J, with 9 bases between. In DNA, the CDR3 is TGTGCCAGCAGCCAAGGACAGATCATGAACACTGAAGCTTTCTTT. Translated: CASSQGQIMNTEAFF.

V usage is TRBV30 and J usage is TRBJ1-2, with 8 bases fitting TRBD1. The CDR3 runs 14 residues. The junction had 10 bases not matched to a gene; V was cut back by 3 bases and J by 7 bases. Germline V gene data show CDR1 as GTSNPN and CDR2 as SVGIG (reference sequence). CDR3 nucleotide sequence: TGTGCCTGGAGGGACAGGGCCCTCCGGGCTGGCTACACCTTC. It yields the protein CAWRDRALRAGYTF.

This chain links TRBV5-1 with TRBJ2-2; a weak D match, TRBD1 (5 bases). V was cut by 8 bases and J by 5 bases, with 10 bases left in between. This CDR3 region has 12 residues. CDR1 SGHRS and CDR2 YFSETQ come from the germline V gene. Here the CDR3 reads CASFRETGELFF. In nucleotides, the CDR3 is TGCGCCAGTTTCAGGGAAACCGGGGAGCTGTTTTTT.

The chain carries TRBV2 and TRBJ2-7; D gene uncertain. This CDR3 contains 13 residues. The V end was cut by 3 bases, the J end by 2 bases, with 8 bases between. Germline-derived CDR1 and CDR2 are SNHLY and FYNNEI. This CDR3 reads CASSDGPTYEQYF. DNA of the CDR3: TGTGCCAGCAGTGACGGGCCCACCTACGAGCAGTACTTC.

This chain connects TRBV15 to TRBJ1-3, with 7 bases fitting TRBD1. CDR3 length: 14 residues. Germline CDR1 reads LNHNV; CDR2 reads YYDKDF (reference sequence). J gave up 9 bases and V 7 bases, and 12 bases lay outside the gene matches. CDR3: CATKGTDRGGTIYF. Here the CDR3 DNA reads TGTGCCACCAAAGGGACAGACCGGGGAGGCACCATATATTTT.

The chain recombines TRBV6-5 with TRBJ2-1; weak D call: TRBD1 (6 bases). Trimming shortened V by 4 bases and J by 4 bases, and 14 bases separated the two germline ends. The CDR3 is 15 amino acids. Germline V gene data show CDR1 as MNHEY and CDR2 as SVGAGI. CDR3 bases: TGTGCCAGCAGTTCGGACAGCCTTACATACAATGAGCAGTTCTTC. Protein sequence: CASSSDSLTYNEQFF.

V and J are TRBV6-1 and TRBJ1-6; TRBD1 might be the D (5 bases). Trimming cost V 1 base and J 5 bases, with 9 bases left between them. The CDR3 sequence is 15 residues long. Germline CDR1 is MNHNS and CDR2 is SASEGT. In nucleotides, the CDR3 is TGTGCCAGCAGTGAAGGACAGTTTAATAATTCACCCCTCCACTTT. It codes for CASSEGQFNNSPLHF.

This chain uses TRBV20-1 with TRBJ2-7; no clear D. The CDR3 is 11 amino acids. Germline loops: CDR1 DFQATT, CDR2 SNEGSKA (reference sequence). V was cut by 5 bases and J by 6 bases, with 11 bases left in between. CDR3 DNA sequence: TGCAGTGCTGCCCACGCTGGCGAGCAGTACTTC. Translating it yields CSAAHAGEQYF.

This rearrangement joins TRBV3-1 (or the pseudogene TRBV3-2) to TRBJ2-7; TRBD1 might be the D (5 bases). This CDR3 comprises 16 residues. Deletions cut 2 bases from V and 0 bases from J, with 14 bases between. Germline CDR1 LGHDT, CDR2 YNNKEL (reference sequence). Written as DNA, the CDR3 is TGTGCCAGCAGCCAACTACCGGACACAGCCTCCTACGAGCAGTACTTC. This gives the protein CASSQLPDTASYEQYF.

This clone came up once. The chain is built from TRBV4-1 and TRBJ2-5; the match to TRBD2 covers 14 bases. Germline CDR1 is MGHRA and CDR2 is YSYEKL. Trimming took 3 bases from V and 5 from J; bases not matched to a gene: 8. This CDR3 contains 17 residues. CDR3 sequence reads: CASSQRLGTSGGETQYF. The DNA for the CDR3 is TGCGCCAGCAGCCAGCGGCTCGGGACTAGCGGGGGTGAGACCCAGTACTTC.

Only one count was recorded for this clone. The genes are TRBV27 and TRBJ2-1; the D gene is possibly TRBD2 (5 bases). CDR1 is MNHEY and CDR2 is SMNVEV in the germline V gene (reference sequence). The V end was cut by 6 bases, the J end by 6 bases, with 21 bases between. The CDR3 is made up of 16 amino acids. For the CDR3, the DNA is TGTGCCAGCAGGTCCTTAGGAGGCCGTATTCTCAATGAGCAGTTCTTC. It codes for CASRSLGGRILNEQFF.